Detailed here is one TCR beta chain. Its antigen target is currently unknown. The input lacks base qualities; no much larger clone sits a single base away. V is shortened by 4 bases, J by 5 bases, and the region joining them spans 17 bases. Looking up the germline V gene yields CDR1 MDHEN and CDR2 SYDVKM. There are 15 amino acids in the CDR3, from cysteine to phenylalanine inclusive. Just the 45-base CDR3 DNA is kept, in frame starting at base 1. This entry comes from a study of blood T cell repertoires in COVID-19 (TCRdb year 2020). For context, the study as a whole: The collaborator samples originated in the United States, Italy and Spain and spanned the acute and convalescent phases of COVID-19. The material from the prospective study consisted of cDNA or gDNA derived from T cells, B-cell-depleted T cells, or PBMCs. Deeply sampled blood TCRbeta repertoires from subjects exposed to, actively infected with, or recovered from COVID-19 were included in the dataset. The repertoires were made available in a free public database intended to serve as a resource for research on the immune response to SARS-CoV-2. The samples were drawn from the first 160 participants of the ongoing ImmuneRACE study and from some 1,300 subjects provided by 6 global collaborators. Sample metadata almost always included a de-identified subject ID, COVID-19 status, age in years and sex. Where available, HLA class I and class II types were taken from metadata supplied by the sample provider and were not determined by assay-based typing. The paper's findings and limits, for the study overall: The quantity of clinical and demographic metadata differed by source and by participant and was supplied without curation.

The immunoSEQ Assay, a bias-controlled multiplex PCR, was used to amplify TCRbeta CDR3 regions from genomic DNA. The study's processing was this. The number of nucleated cells in each sample was estimated by amplification of reference gene primers within the assay. To quantify the absolute abundance of each unique TCRbeta CDR3 rearrangement, sequence reads were collapsed and filtered. For each sample, productive Simpson clonality was calculated as the square root of Simpson's diversity index across productive rearrangements. TCRdb obtained this table from immuneACCESS and retained in-frame rearrangements with V and J assigned. These tables miss some clones; where compared with another copy, unresolved V genes account for less than half of the shortfall, and the remainder is unexplained. V, J and clone size reflect that table, while D and trimming were determined from the DNA. The sample table records roughly 300,000 clones; around 86% of these occur just once. The ten largest clones represent under 2% of the sample.

Whole blood was collected in K2EDTA tubes by collaborating institutions according to the institutions' own protocols. For TCRbeta analysis, collaborators shipped samples in one of three forms: frozen whole blood, isolated PBMCs, or DNA extracted from either of those sample types. The sequence came from a woman aged 45-59 years with acute or convalescent COVID-19. The chain employs TRBV28 and TRBJ2-5; tentative D gene TRBD1, with 5 bases matching. Sequencing used peripheral blood. The nucleotide sequence is TGTGCCAGCAGTTCCCCGACTGGGGCCCGGGAGACCCAGTACTTC. This yields the protein CASSSPTGARETQYF. With the portions outside the CDR3 filled from the reference TRBV28 and TRBJ2-5 genes, the complete variable region becomes DVKVTQSSRYLVKRTGEKVFLECVQDMDHENMFWYRQDPGLGLRLIYFSYDVKMKEKGDIPEGYSVSREKKERFSLILESASTNQTSMYLCASSSPTGARETQYFGPGTRLLVL.